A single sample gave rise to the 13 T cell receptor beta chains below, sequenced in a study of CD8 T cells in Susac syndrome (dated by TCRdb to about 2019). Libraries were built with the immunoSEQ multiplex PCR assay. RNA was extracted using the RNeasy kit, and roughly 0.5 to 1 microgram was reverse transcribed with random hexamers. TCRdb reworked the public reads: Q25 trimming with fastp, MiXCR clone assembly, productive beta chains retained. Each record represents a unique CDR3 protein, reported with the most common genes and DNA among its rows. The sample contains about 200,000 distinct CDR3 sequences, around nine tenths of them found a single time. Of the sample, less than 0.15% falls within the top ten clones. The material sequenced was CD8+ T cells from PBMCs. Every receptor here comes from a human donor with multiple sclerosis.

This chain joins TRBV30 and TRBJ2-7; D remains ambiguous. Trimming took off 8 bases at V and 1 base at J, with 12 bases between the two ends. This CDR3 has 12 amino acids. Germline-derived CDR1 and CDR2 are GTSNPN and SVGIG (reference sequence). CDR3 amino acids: CARSMGSYEQYF. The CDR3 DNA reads TGTGCCCGTAGCATGGGGTCCTACGAGCAGTACTTC.

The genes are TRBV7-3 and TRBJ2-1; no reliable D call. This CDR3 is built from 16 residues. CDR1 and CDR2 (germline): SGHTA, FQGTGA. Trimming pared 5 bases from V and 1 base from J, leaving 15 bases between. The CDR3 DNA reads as TGTGCCAGCAGCCCACCCGGTGGGCAGTCCTACAATGAGCAGTTCTTC. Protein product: CASSPPGGQSYNEQFF.

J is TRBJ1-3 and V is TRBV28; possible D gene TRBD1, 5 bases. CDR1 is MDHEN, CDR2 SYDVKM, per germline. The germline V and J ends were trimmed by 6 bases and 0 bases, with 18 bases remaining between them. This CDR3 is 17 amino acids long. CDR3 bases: TGTGCCAGCAGCCAACAGGACCTTTACTACTCTGGAAACACCATATATTTT. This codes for CASSQQDLYYSGNTIYF.

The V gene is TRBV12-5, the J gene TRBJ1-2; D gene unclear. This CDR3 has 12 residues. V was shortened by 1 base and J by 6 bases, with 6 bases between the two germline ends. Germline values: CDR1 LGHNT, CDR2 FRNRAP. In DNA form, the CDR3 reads TGTGCTAGTGGTTTGGAGGTCCATGGCTACACCTTC. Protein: CASGLEVHGYTF.

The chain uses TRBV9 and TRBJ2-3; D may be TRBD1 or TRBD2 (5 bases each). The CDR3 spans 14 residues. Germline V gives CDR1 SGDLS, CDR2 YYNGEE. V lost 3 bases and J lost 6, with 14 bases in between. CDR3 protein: CASSGDPAVDTQYF. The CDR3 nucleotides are TGTGCCAGCAGCGGGGACCCTGCCGTTGATACGCAGTATTTT.

This chain's CDR3 is CSARAFDGYTF. In nucleotides, the CDR3 is TGCAGTGCTAGGGCCTTCGATGGCTACACCTTC. This rearrangement joins TRBV20-1 to TRBJ1-2, with D hard to call. The CDR3 runs to 11 residues. The V end lost 3 bases, the J end lost 6 bases, and 8 bases lay between the germline ends. Germline V gene lookup returns CDR1 DFQATT and CDR2 SNEGSKA (reference sequence).

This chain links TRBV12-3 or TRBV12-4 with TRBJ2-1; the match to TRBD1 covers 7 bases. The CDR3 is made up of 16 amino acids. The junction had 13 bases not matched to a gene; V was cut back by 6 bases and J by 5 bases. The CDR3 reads CASSPPRQGSHNEQFF. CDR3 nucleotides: TGTGCCAGCAGCCCCCCCCGACAGGGTAGCCACAATGAGCAGTTCTTC.

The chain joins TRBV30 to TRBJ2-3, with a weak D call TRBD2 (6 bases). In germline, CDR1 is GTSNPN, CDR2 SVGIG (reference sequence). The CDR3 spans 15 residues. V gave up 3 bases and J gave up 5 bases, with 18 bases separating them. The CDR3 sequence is CAWSPGTGGGDTQYF. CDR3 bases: TGTGCCTGGAGCCCAGGGACCGGGGGTGGAGATACGCAGTATTTT.

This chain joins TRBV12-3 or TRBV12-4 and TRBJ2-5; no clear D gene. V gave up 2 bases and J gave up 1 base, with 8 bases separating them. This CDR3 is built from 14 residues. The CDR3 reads CASSLNLSQETQYF. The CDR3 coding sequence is TGTGCCAGCAGTTTAAACTTGAGCCAAGAGACCCAGTACTTC.

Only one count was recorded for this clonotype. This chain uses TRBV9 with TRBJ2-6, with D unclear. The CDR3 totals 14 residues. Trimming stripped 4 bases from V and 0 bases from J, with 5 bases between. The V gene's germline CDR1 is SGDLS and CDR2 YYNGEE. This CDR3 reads CASSPPSGANVLTF. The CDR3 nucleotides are TGTGCCAGCAGCCCCCCCTCTGGGGCCAACGTCCTGACTTTC.

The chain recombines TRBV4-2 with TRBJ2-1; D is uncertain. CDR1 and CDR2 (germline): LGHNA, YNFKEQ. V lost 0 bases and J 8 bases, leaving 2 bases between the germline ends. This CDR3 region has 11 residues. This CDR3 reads CASSQEDEQFF. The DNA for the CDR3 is TGTGCCAGCAGCCAAGAAGATGAGCAGTTCTTC.

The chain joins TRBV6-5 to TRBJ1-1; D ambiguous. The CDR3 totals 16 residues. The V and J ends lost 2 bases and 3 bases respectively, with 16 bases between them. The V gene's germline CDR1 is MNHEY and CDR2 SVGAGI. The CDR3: CASSYLPIVEDTEAFF. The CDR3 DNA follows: TGTGCCAGCAGTTACCTCCCTATAGTGGAGGACACTGAAGCTTTCTTT.

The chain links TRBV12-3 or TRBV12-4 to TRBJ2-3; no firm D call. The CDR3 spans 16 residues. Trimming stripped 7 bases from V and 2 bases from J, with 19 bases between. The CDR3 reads CASIPHGQVNTDTQYF. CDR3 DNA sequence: TGTGCCAGCATCCCACACGGGCAGGTGAACACAGATACGCAGTATTTT.